This TCR beta chain was retrieved from a study of vaccination and CD4 T cells after COVID-19. Overall study: Cells received overlapping spike peptides from SARS-CoV-2, HCoV-NL63, HCoV-OC43 and HCoV-229E as stimulation. Control cultures were supplied with a CEFX pool, an HIV-1 Nef pool, or no peptide at all.

As to treatment: roughly ten-day PBMC culture with coronavirus spike peptide pools or control peptides (ViraFEST assay). With peptide pools, ViraFEST first expanded antigen-specific T cells and afterwards sequenced their TCRs. Cultured CD4+ T cells had their DNA profiled by the Oncomine TCR Beta short-read assay. TCRdb analysed the PCR reads with MiXCR anew, one entry per CDR3 protein. In the table there are 9,000 to 15,000 distinct CDR3 sequences, around 60% of which are singletons. The CDR3 extends over 13 amino acids. The germline V gene encodes CDR1 SGHTA and CDR2 FQGNSA. The V end was cut by 4 bases, the J end by 7 bases, with 11 bases between. This clonotype was observed a few times. The antigen remains undetermined.

The sequence derives from a human donor who had recovered from COVID-19. The specimen was CD4+ T cells from blood, cultured in vitro. This sequence joins TRBV7-2 and TRBJ1-5; a possible D gene is TRBD1 (6 bases). In nucleotides, the CDR3 is TGTGCCAGCAGCTCCAGGGGAGGACAGCCCCAGCATTTT. Translation: CASSSRGGQPQHF. Drawing the rest from reference TRBV7-2 and TRBJ1-5, the complete variable domain is GAGVSQSPSNKVTEKGKDVELRCDPISGHTALYWYRQSLGQGLEFLIYFQGNSAPDKSGLPSDRFSAERTGGSVSTLTIQRTQQEDSAVYLCASSSRGGQPQHFGDGTRLSIL.